Listed here are 21 T cell receptor beta chains from one sample, sequenced in a study of T cell repertoires in cytomegalovirus infection. These TCRs are of unknown antigen specificity. TCRdb itself ran the reads through MiXCR, one entry per CDR3 protein. This sample has 90,000 to 110,000 distinct CDR3 sequences; under 30% occur once, and the top ten carry about three quarters. The input for sequencing was CD8+ T cells from cultured PBMCs, taken from culture after CMV antigen stimulation. These receptors all stem from a human donor in good health (CMV status not recorded). Some clones in this sample may be carry-over from other donors' samples.

This clonotype showed up just a few times. The chain carries TRBV6-5 and TRBJ2-7, with a possible D match to TRBD1 (5 bases). CDR3 length: 14 residues. Germline CDR1 MNHEY, CDR2 SVGAGI. V was pared by 5 bases and J by 2 bases, with 13 bases between. CDR3 nucleotide sequence: TGTGCCAGCAGTATGCAGGGTCCCGCCTACGAGCAGTACTTC. Translation: CASSMQGPAYEQYF.

This clonotype was seen at least ten times. V usage is TRBV7-2 and J usage is TRBJ2-7; D unclear. This CDR3 has 13 amino acids. Germline assignment: CDR1 SGHTA and CDR2 FQGNSA. V was clipped by 4 bases and J by 6 bases, with 13 bases between them. CDR3 amino acids: CASSSYVVGEQYF. The CDR3 region has the DNA TGTGCCAGCAGCTCGTACGTAGTTGGCGAGCAGTACTTC.

The gene calls are TRBV6-6 and TRBJ2-2; D is unresolved. The germline V and J ends were trimmed by 0 bases and 4 bases, with 9 bases remaining between them. The CDR3 is 15 residues long. Germline CDR1 and CDR2: MNHNY and SVGAGI (reference sequence). The CDR3 coding sequence is TGTGCCAGCAGTTACTCGTCCGGGCTCACCGGGGAGCTGTTTTTT. Translation: CASSYSSGLTGELFF.

This clonotype was recorded a few times. The chain is built from TRBV20-1 and TRBJ2-1; no clear D. The V end was cut by 3 bases, the J end by 0 bases, with 12 bases between. The CDR3 extends over 15 amino acids. CDR1 and CDR2 from the germline V gene are DFQATT and SNEGSKA (reference sequence). In DNA form, the CDR3 reads TGCAGTGCTAGTGTCTCCCCTAGCTCCTACAATGAGCAGTTCTTC. Its translation is CSASVSPSSYNEQFF.

This clonotype was counted between two and nine times. The V call is TRBV5-6, the J call TRBJ2-3; D is ambiguous. CDR1 and CDR2 (germline): SGHDT, YYEEEE. The CDR3 has 13 residues. Between the trimmed V and J ends, which lost 1 base and 5 bases, there was a span of 8 bases. The DNA of the CDR3 is TGTGCCAGCAGCTTGCTTATCCTAGATACGCAGTATTTT. This sequence encodes CASSLLILDTQYF.

This chain links TRBV12-3 or TRBV12-4 with TRBJ2-7, with a tentative D call TRBD1 (6 bases). The ends were cut back, 3 bases at V and 5 bases at J, with 17 bases in the middle. This CDR3 has 15 amino acids. The CDR3 loop is CASSFEARGVHEQYF. CDR3 nucleotide sequence: TGTGCCAGCAGTTTTGAGGCCAGGGGTGTCCACGAGCAGTACTTC.

Turning to this clonotype: An end of the junction differs from the germline gene, which may be a read error. This rearrangement joins TRBV28 to TRBJ1-1; D gene ambiguous. The germline gives CDR1 MDHEN, CDR2 SYDVKM. The CDR3 is made up of 15 amino acids. CDR3 coding DNA: TGTGCCAGCAATTTAAGAACGGGAGGAGGCACTGAAGCTTTCTTT. It encodes CASNLRTGGGTEAFF. Using reference TRBV28 and TRBJ1-1 for the parts outside the CDR3, the full variable domain is DVKVTQSSRYLVKRTGEKVFLECVQDMDHENMFWYRQDPGLGLRLIYFSYDVKMKEKGDIPEGYSVSREKKERFSLILESASTNQTSMYLCASNLRTGGGTEAFFGQGTRLTVV.

The V call is TRBV24-1, the J call TRBJ2-1, with D hard to call. The CDR3 runs to 13 residues. Trimming removed 5 bases from V and 6 bases from J, with 10 bases in between. CDR1 and CDR2 from the germline V gene are KGHDR and SFDVKD. In DNA, the CDR3 is TGTGCCACCAGTGCGGTAGGCGGCAATGAGCAGTTCTTC. It specifies CATSAVGGNEQFF.

The chain links TRBV28 to TRBJ2-7; D is unresolved. The V end lost 2 bases, the J end lost 6 bases, and 14 bases lay between the germline ends. Germline V gene lookup returns CDR1 MDHEN and CDR2 SYDVKM. This CDR3 is 14 amino acids long. The chain's CDR3 is CASSLRILPGEQYF. In DNA form, the CDR3 reads TGTGCCAGCAGTTTACGGATTCTTCCCGGCGAGCAGTACTTC.

This clonotype was counted at least ten times. This chain links TRBV24-1 with TRBJ1-2, with D possibly TRBD1 on 5 matching bases. The V end was cut by 4 bases, the J end by 8 bases, with 19 bases between. The CDR3 spans 15 residues. Looked up from germline, CDR1 is KGHDR and CDR2 is SFDVKD. CDR3 protein: CATSDTGTDPSGYTF. The CDR3 DNA reads as TGTGCCACCAGTGACACCGGGACCGACCCTTCCGGCTACACCTTC.

The chain combines TRBV28 with TRBJ2-7, with 9 bases matching TRBD2. Germline V gene lookup returns CDR1 MDHEN and CDR2 SYDVKM. The CDR3 has 16 amino acids. The J segment lost 2 bases and the V segment lost 3 bases, leaving 8 bases of the junction unmatched. The CDR3 bases are TGTGCCAGCAGTTTTCCCGCGGGGGGGCTAACCTACGAGCAGTACTTC. It is translated as CASSFPAGGLTYEQYF.

The gene calls are TRBV12-3 or TRBV12-4 and TRBJ2-3; perhaps TRBD1 as D (5 bases). The CDR3 is made up of 15 amino acids. Trimming removed 6 bases from V and 2 bases from J, with 15 bases in between. The CDR3 nucleotides read TGTGCCAGCAGCGAGCCGGCGACAGCCACAGATACGCAGTATTTT. It translates to CASSEPATATDTQYF.

This clonotype was detected many times. The chain couples TRBV7-7 to TRBJ1-1; D not resolved. CDR1 and CDR2 (germline): SSHAT, FNYEAQ (reference sequence). V was cut by 2 bases and J by 3 bases, with 7 bases left in between. This CDR3 region has 13 residues. The CDR3 DNA is TGTGCCAGCAGCTTAATACCCTACACTGAAGCTTTCTTT. Translation: CASSLIPYTEAFF.

This clonotype was counted ten times or more. The chain carries TRBV6-4 and TRBJ1-5; 7 bases are a match to TRBD1. The CDR3 is 15 residues long. Germline V lookup: CDR1 MRHNA, CDR2 SNTAGT. The junction had 7 bases not matched to a gene; V was cut back by 3 bases and J by 5 bases. The CDR3 DNA sequence: TGTGCCAGCAGTGAGAACAGGGGTGGGGATCAGCCCCAGCATTTT. It codes for CASSENRGGDQPQHF.

There are a few counts of this clonotype. The chain combines TRBV7-8 with TRBJ2-1; D not resolved. The CDR3 extends over 11 amino acids. Looked up from germline, CDR1 is SGHVS and CDR2 is FQNEAQ. Trimming removed 4 bases at V and 8 bases at J, with 6 bases between. CDR3 bases: TGTGCCAGCAGCTCCGGAGATGAGCAGTTCTTC. Its translation is CASSSGDEQFF.

The V call is TRBV27, the J call TRBJ1-4, with D perhaps matching TRBD1 (5 bases). The V end lost 6 bases, the J end lost 12 bases, and 20 bases lay between the germline ends. Germline-derived CDR1 and CDR2 are MNHEY and SMNVEV (reference sequence). The CDR3 runs 14 residues. The CDR3 region has the DNA TGTGCCAGCAGCCTTTCAGTAAACGGGGGAGAACTGTTTTTT. This gives the protein CASSLSVNGGELFF.

CDR3 bases: TGTGCCAGCAGCTTAGGCCCAGCGGGGGGGGCCAAAAACATTCAGTACTTC. This sequence encodes CASSLGPAGGAKNIQYF. This chain uses TRBV7-9 with TRBJ2-4; 10 bases line up with TRBD2. In germline, CDR1 is SEHNR, CDR2 FQNEAQ (reference sequence). There are 17 residues in the CDR3. Trimming at V came to 1 base and at J to 1 base, leaving 4 bases not matched to a gene.

As to this clonotype: This may be a read error, as it is one base from a much larger clone. The V gene is TRBV7-8, the J gene TRBJ2-1; 9 positions match TRBD2. CDR1 and CDR2 from the germline V gene are SGHVS and FQNEAQ. This CDR3 region has 16 residues. CDR3 coding DNA: TGTGCCAGCAGCTTACTCGAGCGGGGGGCTTACAATGAGCAGTTGTTC. It codes for CASSLLERGAYNEQLF.

The chain couples TRBV28 to TRBJ2-3; possibly TRBD2 for D (5 bases). Germline V lookup: CDR1 MDHEN, CDR2 SYDVKM. This CDR3 has 13 residues. V lost 1 base, J lost 4 bases, and 6 bases lay in between. This chain's CDR3 is CASSLSGADTQYF. In nucleotides, the CDR3 is TGTGCCAGCAGTTTATCCGGGGCAGATACGCAGTATTTT.

This clonotype was picked up many times. This chain connects TRBV7-2 to TRBJ2-1; the match to TRBD1 covers 8 bases. Per the germline V gene, CDR1 is SGHTA and CDR2 is FQGNSA. The V segment lost 5 bases and the J segment 0 bases; nucleotides outside the gene matches: 9. This CDR3 is built from 17 residues. CDR3 loop: CASSLHTGTGSYNEQFF. Written as DNA, the CDR3 is TGTGCCAGCAGCCTTCATACCGGGACAGGCTCCTACAATGAGCAGTTCTTC.

The chain combines TRBV5-5 with TRBJ2-7, with 7 bases matching TRBD2. Germline values: CDR1 SGHKS, CDR2 YYEKEE (reference sequence). V shed 2 bases and J 6 bases; nucleotides not matched to a gene: 5. This CDR3 has 13 amino acids. This CDR3 is CASSFGGEGEQYF. For the CDR3, the DNA is TGTGCCAGCAGCTTCGGAGGGGAGGGCGAGCAGTACTTC.